The following is a T cell receptor beta chain sequence with its context. Its matching antigen is unknown. Separation from the roughly 680-subject first cohort characterized the roughly 120-subject validation cohort, to which the donors belonged. This sample was included in a study of cytomegalovirus exposure and HLA in healthy donors. Study outcomes and limitations: In vitro experiments confirmed that three CMV-associated chains were specific for CMV antigens. Cytomegalovirus status was reportedly diagnosed by the classifier with high sensitivity and specificity. About 180 TCR beta chains were listed as cytomegalovirus-associated.

The length of the CDR3 is 13 residues. The V end lost 2 bases, the J end lost 6 bases, and 8 bases lay between the germline ends. Germline V lookup: CDR1 SGHTA, CDR2 FQGNSA. Here immunoSEQ multiplex PCR was the method, and the copy in TCRdb shows in-frame clones only, minus some. This sample yields tens of thousands of clones, of which 90% to 95% are seen a single time; about 1% belongs to the top ten. The receptor comes from a man in his late teens or twenties in good health and CMV-seronegative. Sample: PBMCs. The chain is built from TRBV7-2 and TRBJ1-5; tentative D call: TRBD1 (5 bases). The DNA of the CDR3 is TGTGCCAGCAGCTTAAGGGGCGGTCAGCCCCAGCATTTT. Encoded protein: CASSLRGGQPQHF.